This TCR beta chain was sequenced in a study of blood T cell repertoires in COVID-19 (dated by TCRdb to about 2020). In terms of the full investigation: Collaborator samples came from the United States, Italy and Spain and covered acute and convalescent phases of COVID-19. The repertoires were made available in a free public database intended to serve as a resource for research on the immune response to SARS-CoV-2. HLA class I and class II types, where available, came from metadata supplied by the sample provider rather than from assay-based typing. The prospective study material was composed of cDNA or gDNA derived from T cells, B-cell-depleted T cells, or PBMCs. Subjects who had been exposed to COVID-19, were actively infected with it, or had recovered from it provided the deeply sampled blood TCRbeta repertoires that made up the dataset. Samples came from the ongoing ImmuneRACE study (first 160 participants) plus 1,254 subjects from 6 global collaborators. Nearly every sample came with metadata listing a de-identified subject ID, COVID-19 status, age in years and sex. General study outcomes and caveats: Clinical and demographic metadata were provided uncurated, with the amount varying by source and participant.

A word on this clone: There is no known antigen for this receptor. There are no base qualities to consult, and no much larger clone falls within one base.

TCRbeta CDR3 regions were amplified from genomic DNA by means of the immunoSEQ Assay, a bias-controlled multiplex PCR. The authors' pipeline ran thus. Nucleated cell counts per sample were estimated from amplification of reference gene primers within the assay. Sequence reads were collapsed and filtered to measure the absolute abundance of every unique TCRbeta CDR3 rearrangement. For each sample, productive Simpson clonality was calculated by taking the square root of Simpson's diversity index across productive rearrangements. TCRdb limited this immuneACCESS table to in-frame rearrangements with V and J called. A share of clones is missing; checked studies link under half to unresolved V genes, and the rest is unexplained. V and J calls and clone size are copied from that table; D and trimming were computed from the DNA. This sample lists around 140,000 clones; roughly four fifths were detected once. 13% to 15% of the sample rests with the top ten.

Whole blood was collected in K2EDTA tubes by collaborating institutions according to the institutions' own protocols. For TCRbeta analysis, collaborators shipped samples as frozen whole blood, isolated PBMCs, or DNA extracted from either of those sample types. Per the germline V gene, SGDLS is the CDR1 and YYNGEE is the CDR2. Taken from cysteine to phenylalanine, the CDR3 has 16 residues. Just CDR3 DNA is preserved here, 48 bases in frame from base 1. At the junction V is shortened by 4 bases and J by 4 bases; bases outside the gene matches: 10. The rearranged segments are TRBV9 and TRBJ2-2, with 7 junctional bases fitting TRBD1. Input material: peripheral blood. This clonotype originated in a human donor with acute or convalescent COVID-19. The donor label of this sample is uncertain. The nucleotides are TGTGCCAGCAGCCCGAAGGACAGGTCACTCACCGGGGAGCTGTTTTTT. Translation gives CASSPKDRSLTGELFF.